Included here is one T cell receptor (beta chain) sequence, with context. The data were taken from a study of blood T cell repertoires in COVID-19. Repertoires were generated with immunoSEQ multiplex PCR, while TCRdb's copy carries only in-frame clones and drops some. The sample gives a few hundred thousand clones, 88% of which show up once; roughly 12% is in the top ten. This clonotype was sampled from a woman younger than 45 with COVID-19, enrolled during active disease. Sequencing was carried out using peripheral blood.

The CDR3 sequence is CASSYRTAGNSYNEQFF. The CDR3 nucleotides read TGTGCCAGCAGTTACCGGACGGCGGGGAACTCCTACAATGAGCAGTTCTTC. This chain links TRBV6-2 or TRBV6-3 with TRBJ2-1, with D possibly matching TRBD2 (6 bases). This CDR3 spans 17 amino acids. CDR1 and CDR2 from the germline V gene are MNHEY and SVGEGT. The V and J ends lost 2 bases and 0 bases respectively, with 14 bases between them.